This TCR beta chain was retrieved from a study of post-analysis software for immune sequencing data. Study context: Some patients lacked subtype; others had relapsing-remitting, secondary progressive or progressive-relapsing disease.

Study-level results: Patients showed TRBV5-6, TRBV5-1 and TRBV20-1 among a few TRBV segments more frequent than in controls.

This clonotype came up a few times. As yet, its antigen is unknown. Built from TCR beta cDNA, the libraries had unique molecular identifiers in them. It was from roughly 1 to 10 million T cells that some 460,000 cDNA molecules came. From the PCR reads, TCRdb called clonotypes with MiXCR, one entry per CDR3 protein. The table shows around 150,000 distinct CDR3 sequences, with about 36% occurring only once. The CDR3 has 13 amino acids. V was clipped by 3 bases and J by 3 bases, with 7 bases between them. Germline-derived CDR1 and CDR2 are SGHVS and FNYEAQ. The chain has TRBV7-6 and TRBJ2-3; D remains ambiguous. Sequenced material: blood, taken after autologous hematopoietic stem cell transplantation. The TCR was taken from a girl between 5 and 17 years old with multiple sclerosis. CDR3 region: CASSFTLTDTQYF. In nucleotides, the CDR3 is TGTGCCAGCAGCTTTACGCTAACAGATACGCAGTATTTT.